These 22 T cell receptor beta chains came from one sample sequenced in a study of breast tumors, draining lymph nodes, adjacent tissues. The lymph nodes were axillary draining lymph nodes from breast cancer patients. Via MiXCR, TCRdb re-called the multiplex PCR reads, giving one row per CDR3 protein. The sample lists some 170,000 distinct CDR3 sequences; around 35% were seen once. Input material: axillary lymph node tissue. These receptors were collected from a female donor with breast cancer. Some clones in this sample may be carry-over from other donors' samples.

Ten or more counts support this clonotype. The chain is built from TRBV7-2 and TRBJ2-5, with 10 nucleotides matching TRBD2. The junction had 5 bases not matched to a gene; V was cut back by 2 bases and J by 2 bases. This CDR3 has 16 residues. Germline assignment: CDR1 SGHTA and CDR2 FQGNSA. In nucleotides, the CDR3 is TGTGCCAGCAGCTTAAAGGGACTAGCGAGTCAAGAGACCCAGTACTTC. Its translation: CASSLKGLASQETQYF. Full variable domain (outside the CDR3, taken from reference TRBV7-2 and TRBJ2-5): GAGVSQSPSNKVTEKGKDVELRCDPISGHTALYWYRQSLGQGLEFLIYFQGNSAPDKSGLPSDRFSAERTGGSVSTLTIQRTQQEDSAVYLCASSLKGLASQETQYFGPGTRLLVL.

The chain joins TRBV6-4 to TRBJ2-2; D gene ambiguous. CDR3 size: 12 residues. The germline V gene has CDR1 MRHNA and CDR2 SNTAGT. V was shortened by 7 bases and J by 5 bases, with 8 bases between the two germline ends. CDR3 DNA: TGTGCCAGCAACCTAGGGACCGGGGAGCTGTTTTTT. Its protein product is CASNLGTGELFF.

The chain employs TRBV5-1 and TRBJ2-3, with unresolved D. The CDR3 contains 14 residues. CDR1 is SGHRS, CDR2 YFSETQ, per germline. Trimming took 1 base from V and 3 from J, leaving 9 bases between them. CDR3 in amino acids: CASSLQGITDTQYF. The CDR3 DNA is TGCGCCAGCAGCTTGCAAGGGATTACAGATACGCAGTATTTT.

This clonotype was seen ten or more times. This may arise from a read error, as a much more abundant clone is one base away. V usage is TRBV7-2 and J usage is TRBJ2-5; 9 bases agree with TRBD2. Germline V gene data show CDR1 as SGHTA and CDR2 as FQGNSA. This CDR3 is 17 amino acids long. This CDR3 is CASSLARGGREQEPQYF. In nucleotides, the CDR3 is TGTGCCAGCAGCTTAGCTCGAGGCGGGAGGGAACAAGAGCCCCAGTACTTC.

Points on this clonotype: The junction and the germline gene differ at one end; a read error may be behind it. The chain couples TRBV7-2 to TRBJ2-7; D call uncertain. The CDR3 extends over 14 amino acids. The V gene's germline CDR1 is SGHTA and CDR2 FQGNSA. The CDR3 protein is CARSLKGFSYEQYF. DNA for the CDR3: TGTGCCAGAAGCTTAAAGGGCTTCTCCTACGAGCAGTACTTC.

This clonotype was seen repeatedly, ten times or more. This CDR3 is CASTPPPWAYEQYF. For the CDR3, the DNA is TGTGCCAGCACCCCACCCCCCTGGGCGTACGAGCAGTACTTC. The chain employs TRBV7-9 and TRBJ2-7, with D unclear. The CDR3 has 14 amino acids. V was trimmed by 7 bases and J by 4 bases, leaving 17 bases between them. The germline CDR1 and CDR2 sequences are SEHNR and FQNEAQ (reference sequence). Looking up the rest from reference TRBV7-9 and TRBJ2-7 gives the full variable domain: DTGVSQNPRHKITKRGQNVTFRCDPISEHNRLYWYRQTLGQGPEFLTYFQNEAQLEKSRLLSDRFSAERPKGSFSTLEIQRTEQGDSAMYLCASTPPPWAYEQYFGPGTRLTVT.

This clonotype was found once. The genes are TRBV20-1 and TRBJ2-7, with 8 bases aligning to TRBD2. The junction had 15 bases not matched to a gene; V was cut back by 5 bases and J by 3 bases. CDR1 DFQATT and CDR2 SNEGSKA come from the germline V gene (reference sequence). The CDR3 is 16 amino acids. As DNA, the CDR3 is TGCAGTGCTGCAATAGCGGGGACCCAAATGAGCTACGAGCAGTACTTC. This sequence encodes CSAAIAGTQMSYEQYF.

As regards this clonotype: This may come from a read error, since a much larger clone is one base off. The chain combines TRBV4-1 with TRBJ2-3; tentatively, D is TRBD2 (5 bases). Germline values: CDR1 MGHRA, CDR2 YSYEKL. The CDR3 extends over 14 amino acids. CDR3 sequence (DNA): TGCGCCAGCAGCTCCGGACTGGGCACAGATACGCACTATTTT. Its protein is CASSSGLGTDTHYF.

V gene TRBV6-2 or TRBV6-3 combines with J gene TRBJ2-1; 9 bases fit TRBD1. The ends lost 5 bases at V and 8 bases at J; junction bases unmatched: 22. The CDR3 is made up of 19 amino acids. The germline V gene has CDR1 MNHEY and CDR2 SVGEGT. The CDR3 nucleotides read TGTGCCAGCAGTCACTTTCACGCTGGGACAGGGACGAGGACTTATGAGCAGTTCTTC. Its translation is CASSHFHAGTGTRTYEQFF.

This clonotype has more than one count but fewer than ten. This chain joins TRBV27 and TRBJ2-2; 10 nucleotides agree with TRBD2. After removal of 3 bases from V and 0 bases from J, the junction contained 13 bases not matched to a gene. Germline CDR1 is MNHEY and CDR2 is SMNVEV (reference sequence). The CDR3 is 20 residues long. The CDR3 reads CASSFRLAGAPNANTGELFF. The CDR3 nucleotides are TGTGCCAGCAGTTTTCGGCTAGCGGGAGCCCCTAACGCGAACACCGGGGAGCTGTTTTTT.

This clonotype was seen repeatedly, ten times or more. This rearrangement joins TRBV28 to TRBJ1-2, with D perhaps TRBD1 (5 bases). Looked up from germline, CDR1 is MDHEN and CDR2 is SYDVKM. V lost 6 bases and J 8 bases, leaving 22 bases between the germline ends. CDR3 size: 15 residues. The CDR3, as DNA: TGTGCCAGCAGCCCCCCCCCAGGGCATACTCGGGGCTACACCTTC. It codes for CASSPPPGHTRGYTF.

Remarks on this clonotype: Relative to the germline gene, one junction end is altered; a read error may explain this. The chain joins TRBV20-1 to TRBJ2-7, with TRBD1 identical over 8 bases. Germline-derived CDR1 and CDR2 are DFQATT and SNEGSKA (reference sequence). This CDR3 has 14 amino acids. CDR3 residues: CSARLGRGRAEQYF. DNA for the CDR3: TGCAGCGCTAGACTTGGCAGGGGGCGAGCCGAGCAGTACTTC.

Details on this clonotype: Given the absence of the conserved phenylalanine or tryptophan at the CDR3 end, a read error is likely. The DNA is omitted, as the CDR3 cannot be located on it reliably, and the CDR3 follows TCRdb's listing. The CDR3 sequence is CATSRDVVDTEALL. V usage is TRBV15 and J usage is TRBJ1-1. Per germline, CDR1 LNHNV and CDR2 YYDKDF (reference sequence). The CDR3 contains 14 residues when both ends are counted.

V is TRBV15 and J is TRBJ1-2; no reliable D call. Looked up from germline, CDR1 is LNHNV and CDR2 is YYDKDF (reference sequence). The CDR3 is 16 amino acids. V was clipped by 6 bases and J by 6 bases, with 23 bases between them. The chain's CDR3 is CATSAHSRGRNHGYTF. The CDR3, as DNA: TGTGCCACCAGTGCTCACTCCAGAGGGCGGAACCATGGCTACACCTTC.

In this sample, this clonotype turned up many times. The chain recombines TRBV2 with TRBJ1-3; D is possibly TRBD1 (5 bases). This CDR3 comprises 13 residues. The ends were cut back, 3 bases at V and 8 bases at J, with 11 bases in the middle. CDR1 and CDR2 (germline): SNHLY, FYNNEI. The CDR3 DNA reads as TGTGCCAGCAGTGACAAGGTGGGGGACACCATATATTTT. This gives the protein CASSDKVGDTIYF.

This clonotype was seen many times. V usage is TRBV19 and J usage is TRBJ1-5; TRBD1 might be the D (5 bases). The CDR3 is made up of 19 amino acids. Trimming removed 2 bases at V and 0 bases at J, with 20 bases between. Germline CDR1 reads LNHDA; CDR2 reads SQIVND (reference sequence). As DNA, the CDR3 is TGTGCCAGTAGTATATCGGAGGGGAGGCGGACCCCTAGCAATCAGCCCCAGCATTTT. It is translated as CASSISEGRRTPSNQPQHF.

This clonotype was seen ten or more times. This chain joins TRBV29-1 and TRBJ2-1, with D perhaps matching TRBD2 (6 bases). V lost 3 bases, J lost 1 base, and 7 bases lay in between. Looked up from germline, CDR1 is SQVTM and CDR2 is ANQGSEA. The CDR3 totals 13 residues. The chain's CDR3 is CSVDGGSYNEQFF. The CDR3 DNA is TGCAGCGTTGACGGGGGATCCTACAATGAGCAGTTCTTC.

The sample holds many counts of this clonotype. The V gene is TRBV5-1, the J gene TRBJ2-5, with no clear D. From germline, CDR1 is SGHRS and CDR2 YFSETQ. The CDR3 is made up of 13 amino acids. V was cut by 3 bases and J by 2 bases, with 8 bases left in between. CDR3 nucleotide sequence: TGCGCCAGCAGCTATAGGAGTCAAGAGACCCAGTACTTC. Its translation is CASSYRSQETQYF.

There are many counts of this clonotype. J is TRBJ1-4 and V is TRBV12-3 or TRBV12-4, with 9 bases fitting TRBD1. J was trimmed by 6 bases and V by 5 bases; bases with no gene match: 10. The CDR3 spans 16 residues. As DNA, the CDR3 is TGTGCCAGCAGTCCAAGACGGACAGGGGAGGATGAAAAACTGTTTTTT. Encoded protein: CASSPRRTGEDEKLFF.

This clonotype was detected once. Since a much larger clone is just one base distant, this may be a read error. The chain combines TRBV3-1 with TRBJ1-4; D is undetermined. In germline, CDR1 is LGHDT, CDR2 YNNKEL (reference sequence). The CDR3 is made up of 15 amino acids. CDR3 region: CVSSHGLGANEKLFF. CDR3 DNA sequence: TGTGTCAGCAGCCATGGACTTGGTGCTAATGAAAAACTGTTTTTT.

This chain connects TRBV7-9 to TRBJ1-2, with 7 bases lining up with TRBD1. The J segment lost 0 bases and the V segment lost 7 bases, leaving 14 bases of the junction unmatched. CDR1 and CDR2 from the germline V gene are SEHNR and FQNEAQ (reference sequence). The CDR3 extends over 17 amino acids. The CDR3 here is CASNLAGGGASNYGYTF. The DNA of the CDR3 is TGTGCCAGCAACCTAGCGGGAGGGGGCGCGTCTAACTATGGCTACACCTTC.

This clonotype was recorded a few times. The chain is built from TRBV28 and TRBJ1-2, with 9 bases lining up with TRBD1. After removal of 2 bases from V and 8 bases from J, the junction contained 6 bases not matched to a gene. The CDR3 runs to 14 residues. From germline, CDR1 is MDHEN and CDR2 SYDVKM. CDR3 loop: CASSLGTGRMGYTF. CDR3 DNA sequence: TGTGCCAGCAGTTTAGGGACAGGGAGGATGGGCTACACCTTC.